This T cell receptor beta chain comes out of a study of response to subunit inactivated influenza vaccine (dated by TCRdb to 2016 to 2018). Background on the whole study: To follow how T cells responded to a trivalent subunit inactivated influenza vaccine, the researchers relied on deep quantitative profiling of the T cell receptor repertoire.

Points on this clonotype: The antigen it recognizes is unknown. Within one base of it there is no much larger clone, and no base qualities were kept.

Overall study outcomes, separate from this receptor: According to the authors, only a limited number of new T cells may be recruited by each seasonal influenza vaccination.

The library was generated by RT-PCR. Sequenced using an Illumina HiSeq 2500. The raw public data were reprocessed by TCRdb itself: fastp quality trimming at Q25, MiXCR clonotype calling, in-frame beta chains only. Every distinct CDR3 protein forms one entry, paired with its most common genes and DNA. The sample table shows about 580,000 distinct CDR3 sequences, and approximately 14% are seen once. The ten largest clones capture roughly 11% of the sample. V gives up 4 bases and J gives up 7 bases, and the segment between their germline ends measures 7 bases. Measured from the cysteine to the phenylalanine, the CDR3 is 12 residues long. The only DNA kept is the CDR3, 36 bases in frame from the first base. Sequences LGHNA (CDR1) and YSLEER (CDR2) are obtained from the germline V gene.

The sequence derives from a man aged 50 to 60 who received an inactivated influenza vaccine. Donor details come from another sample of the same person, matched by shared clones. The chain joins TRBV4-3 to TRBJ2-2; no D segment can be confidently identified. The material sequenced was PBMCs from blood, taken roughly 12 days after vaccination. The CDR3 region has the sequence CASSPAIGELFF. The DNA is TGCGCCAGCAGCCCAGCAATCGGGGAGCTGTTTTTT.